These 3 T cell receptor beta chains were sequenced from one sample in a study of blood T cell repertoires in COVID-19 (TCRdb year 2020). Library method: the immunoSEQ multiplex PCR assay. TCRdb stores this immuneACCESS table with in-frame sequences only. Part of the clones is absent; in the studies checked, under half of the shortfall reflects unresolved V genes, and no reason is known for the rest. This sample has about 130,000 clones in its table, and about 93% of those were observed once. The leading ten clones occupy around 2% of the sample. The sequencing sample was made of peripheral blood. The receptors were gathered from a middle-aged man with COVID-19, enrolled during active disease.

The chain has TRBV7-3 and TRBJ2-2; no clear D. Germline V lookup: CDR1 SGHTA, CDR2 FQGTGA. This CDR3 region has 12 residues. Trimming stripped 3 bases from V and 5 bases from J, with 4 bases between. CDR3 region: CASSLRTGELFF. The DNA of the CDR3 is TGTGCCAGCAGCTTGCGAACCGGGGAGCTGTTTTTT.

This chain joins TRBV7-2 and TRBJ1-2; the D gene is possibly TRBD1 (5 bases). The CDR3 totals 14 residues. Germline CDR1 and CDR2: SGHTA and FQGNSA. Trimming cost V 7 bases and J 6 bases, with 18 bases left between them. The CDR3 nucleotides are TGTGCCAGCACCCCGTCGGGGGGGGAGGATGGCTACACCTTC. This translates into CASTPSGGEDGYTF.

The chain is built from TRBV5-8 and TRBJ1-2; D ambiguous. V was pared by 0 bases and J by 8 bases, with 8 bases between. The germline V gene encodes CDR1 SGHTS and CDR2 YDEGEE. This CDR3 region has 12 residues. The chain's CDR3 is CASSLGGYGYTF. Written as DNA, the CDR3 is TGTGCCAGCAGCTTGGGAGGGTACGGCTACACCTTC.